These T cell receptor beta chains were read from a single sample in a study of blood T cell repertoires in COVID-19. The table came from immunoSEQ multiplex PCR; TCRdb's copy has only in-frame clones and leaves some out. The sample includes 200,000 to 250,000 clones, 75% to 90% of them seen just once. Sequencing used peripheral blood. All receptors derive from a man aged 25-45 years with COVID-19, enrolled during active disease. Both conserved end residues are part of each CDR3. Each record gives: V gene, J gene, CDR3 protein.

v_call: TRBV12-3/TRBV12-4
j_call: TRBJ2-2
cdr3_aa: CASQGDGGELFF

v_call: TRBV4-3
j_call: TRBJ2-3
cdr3_aa: CASSQVSTSGSTDTQYF

v_call: TRBV15
j_call: TRBJ1-5
cdr3_aa: CATSRGQPNQPQHF

v_call: TRBV5-5
j_call: TRBJ1-5
cdr3_aa: CASSPRESNQPQHF

v_call: TRBV7-2
j_call: TRBJ2-5
cdr3_aa: CASSQTGGLETQYF

v_call: TRBV4-3
j_call: TRBJ1-2
cdr3_aa: CASSRGNYGYTF

v_call: TRBV7-3
j_call: TRBJ2-1
cdr3_aa: CASSFQGSYNEQFF

v_call: TRBV21-1
j_call: TRBJ2-7
cdr3_aa: CASTRGPITFPSYEQYF

v_call: TRBV19
j_call: TRBJ2-2
cdr3_aa: CASRPGYNTGELFF

v_call: TRBV11-3
j_call: TRBJ2-2
cdr3_aa: CASSLRGTGELFF